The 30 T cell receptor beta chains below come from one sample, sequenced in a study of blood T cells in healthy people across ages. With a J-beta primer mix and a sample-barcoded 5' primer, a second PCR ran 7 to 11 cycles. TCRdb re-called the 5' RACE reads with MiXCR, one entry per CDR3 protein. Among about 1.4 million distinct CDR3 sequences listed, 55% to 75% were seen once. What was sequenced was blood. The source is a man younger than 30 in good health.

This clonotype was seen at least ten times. CDR3 in amino acids: CSARGGAYEQYF. The CDR3 DNA is TGCAGTGCTAGAGGAGGTGCCTACGAGCAGTACTTC. The chain joins TRBV20-1 to TRBJ2-7; D ambiguous. This CDR3 is 12 amino acids long. CDR1 and CDR2 from the germline V gene are DFQATT and SNEGSKA (reference sequence). V lost 1 base to trimming and J lost 2 bases, with 6 bases between them.

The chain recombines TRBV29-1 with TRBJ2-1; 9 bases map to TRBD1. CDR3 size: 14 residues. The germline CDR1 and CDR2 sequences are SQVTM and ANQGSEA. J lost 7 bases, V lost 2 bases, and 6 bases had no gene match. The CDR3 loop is CSVEPRTGANEQFF. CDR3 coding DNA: TGCAGCGTTGAACCACGGACAGGGGCAAATGAGCAGTTCTTC.

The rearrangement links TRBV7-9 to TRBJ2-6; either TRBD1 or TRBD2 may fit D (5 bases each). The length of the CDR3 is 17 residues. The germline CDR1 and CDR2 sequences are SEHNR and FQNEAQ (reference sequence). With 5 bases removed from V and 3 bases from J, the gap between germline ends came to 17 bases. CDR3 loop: CASSDLGTVRGANVLTF. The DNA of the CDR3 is TGTGCCAGCAGCGACTTGGGGACGGTCCGTGGGGCCAACGTCCTGACTTTC.

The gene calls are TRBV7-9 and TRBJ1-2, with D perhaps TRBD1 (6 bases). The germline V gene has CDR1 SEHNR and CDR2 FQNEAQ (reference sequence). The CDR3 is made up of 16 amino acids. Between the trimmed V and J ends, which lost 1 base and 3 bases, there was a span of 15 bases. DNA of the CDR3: TGTGCCAGCAGCTTAGGAAGTGCGGGGGCTGACTATGGCTACACCTTC. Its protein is CASSLGSAGADYGYTF.

CDR3 residues: CSVEGSQLGREQYF. CDR3 nucleotides: TGCAGCGTTGAAGGTAGCCAGCTTGGGCGCGAGCAGTACTTC. The chain uses TRBV29-1 and TRBJ2-7, with no clear D. With 1 base removed from V and 6 bases from J, the gap between germline ends came to 16 bases. Per the germline V gene, CDR1 is SQVTM and CDR2 is ANQGSEA. This CDR3 is 14 amino acids long.

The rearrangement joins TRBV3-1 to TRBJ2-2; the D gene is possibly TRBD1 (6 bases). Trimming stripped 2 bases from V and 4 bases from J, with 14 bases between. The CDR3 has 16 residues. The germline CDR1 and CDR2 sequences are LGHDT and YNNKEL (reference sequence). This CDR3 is CASSQSTGIVTGELFF. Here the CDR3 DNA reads TGTGCCAGCAGCCAATCAACAGGGATAGTCACCGGGGAGCTGTTTTTT.

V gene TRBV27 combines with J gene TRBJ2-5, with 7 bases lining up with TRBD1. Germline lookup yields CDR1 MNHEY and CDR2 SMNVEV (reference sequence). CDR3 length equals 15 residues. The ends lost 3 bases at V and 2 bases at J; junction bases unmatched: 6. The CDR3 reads CASSLDRRRQETQYF. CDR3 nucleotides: TGTGCCAGCAGTTTGGACAGGAGACGACAAGAGACCCAGTACTTC.

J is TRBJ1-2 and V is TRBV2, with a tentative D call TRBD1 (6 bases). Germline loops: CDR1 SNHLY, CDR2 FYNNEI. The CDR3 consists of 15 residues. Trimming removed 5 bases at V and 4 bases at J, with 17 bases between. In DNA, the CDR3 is TGTGCCAGCAGTTTTCCTGAACAGGGTTTCTATGGCTACACCTTC. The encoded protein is CASSFPEQGFYGYTF.

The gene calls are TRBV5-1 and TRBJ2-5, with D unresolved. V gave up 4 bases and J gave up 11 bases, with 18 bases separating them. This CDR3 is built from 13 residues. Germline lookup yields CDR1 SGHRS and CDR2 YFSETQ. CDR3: CASSADSPREQYF. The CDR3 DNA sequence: TGCGCCAGCAGCGCAGACTCCCCCCGTGAGCAGTACTTC.

The CDR3 DNA follows: TGTGCCAGCAGCGTAGGGACAGGGGGCGGGAATGAGCAGTTCTTC. This encodes CASSVGTGGGNEQFF. The chain uses TRBV9 and TRBJ2-1; 11 bases are shared with TRBD1. The CDR3 runs 15 residues. The germline V gene encodes CDR1 SGDLS and CDR2 YYNGEE. Trimming removed 0 bases from V and 7 bases from J; junction bases left unmatched: 3.

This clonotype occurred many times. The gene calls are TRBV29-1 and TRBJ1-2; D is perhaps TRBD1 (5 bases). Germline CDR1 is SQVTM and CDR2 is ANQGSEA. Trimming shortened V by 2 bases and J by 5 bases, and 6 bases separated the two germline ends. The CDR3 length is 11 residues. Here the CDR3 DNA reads TGCAGCGTTGAAAAGGGGTATGGCTACACCTTC. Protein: CSVEKGYGYTF.

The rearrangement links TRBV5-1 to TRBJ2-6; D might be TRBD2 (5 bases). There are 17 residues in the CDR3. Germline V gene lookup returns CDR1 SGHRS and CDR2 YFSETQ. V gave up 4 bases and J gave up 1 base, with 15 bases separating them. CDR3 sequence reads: CASSRDLKRSGANVLTF. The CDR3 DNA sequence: TGCGCCAGCAGCCGGGATCTAAAAAGATCTGGGGCCAACGTCCTGACTTTC.

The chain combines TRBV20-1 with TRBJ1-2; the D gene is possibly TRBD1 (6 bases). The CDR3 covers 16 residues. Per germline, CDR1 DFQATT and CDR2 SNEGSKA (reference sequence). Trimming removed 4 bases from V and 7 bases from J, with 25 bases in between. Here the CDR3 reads CSAKWAGAEVKSGYTF. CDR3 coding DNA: TGCAGTGCTAAATGGGCAGGGGCCGAAGTGAAGTCTGGCTACACCTTC.

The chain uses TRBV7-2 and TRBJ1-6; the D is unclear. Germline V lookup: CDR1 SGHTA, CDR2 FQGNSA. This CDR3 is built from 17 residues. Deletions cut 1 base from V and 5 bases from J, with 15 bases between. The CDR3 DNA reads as TGTGCCAGCAGCTTAGTCGGGTCCAGGCGTAATAATTCACCCCTCCACTTT. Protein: CASSLVGSRRNNSPLHF.

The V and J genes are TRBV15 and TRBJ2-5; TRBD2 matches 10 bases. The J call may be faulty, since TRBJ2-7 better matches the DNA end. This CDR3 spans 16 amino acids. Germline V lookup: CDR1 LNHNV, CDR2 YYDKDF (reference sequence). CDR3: CATSRELAGMSYEQYF. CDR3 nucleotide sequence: TGTGCCACCAGCAGAGAACTAGCGGGGATGAGCTACGAGCAGTACTTC.

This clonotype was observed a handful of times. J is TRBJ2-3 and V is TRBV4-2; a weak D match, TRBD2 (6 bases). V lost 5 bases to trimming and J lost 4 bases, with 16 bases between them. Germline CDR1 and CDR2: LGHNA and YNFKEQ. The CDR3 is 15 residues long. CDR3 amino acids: CASSSTGVGPDTQYF. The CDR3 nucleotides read TGTGCCAGCAGCAGCACGGGGGTAGGCCCAGATACGCAGTATTTT.

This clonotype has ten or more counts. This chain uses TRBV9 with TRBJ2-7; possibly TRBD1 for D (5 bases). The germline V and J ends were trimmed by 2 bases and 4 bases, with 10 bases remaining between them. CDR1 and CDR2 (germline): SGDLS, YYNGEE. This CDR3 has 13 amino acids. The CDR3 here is CASSVAAGYEQYF. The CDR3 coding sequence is TGTGCCAGCAGCGTGGCCGCAGGGTACGAGCAGTACTTC.

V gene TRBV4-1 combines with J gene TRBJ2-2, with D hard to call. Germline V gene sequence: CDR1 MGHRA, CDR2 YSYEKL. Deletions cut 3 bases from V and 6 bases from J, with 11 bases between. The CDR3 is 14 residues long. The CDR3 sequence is CASSHLDAAGELFF. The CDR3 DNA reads TGCGCCAGCAGCCACTTAGACGCGGCCGGGGAGCTGTTTTTT.

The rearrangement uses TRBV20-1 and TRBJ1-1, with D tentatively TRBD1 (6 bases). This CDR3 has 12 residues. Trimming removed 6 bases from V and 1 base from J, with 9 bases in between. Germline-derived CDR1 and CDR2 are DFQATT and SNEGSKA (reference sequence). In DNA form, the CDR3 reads TGCAGTGCCCAACAGGGGAACACTGAAGCTTTCTTT. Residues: CSAQQGNTEAFF.

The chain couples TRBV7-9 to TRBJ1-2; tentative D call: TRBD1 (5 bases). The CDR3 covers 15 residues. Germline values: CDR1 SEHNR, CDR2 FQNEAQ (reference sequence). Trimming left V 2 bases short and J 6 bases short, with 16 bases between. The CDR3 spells CASSLFRGGTHGYTF. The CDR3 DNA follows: TGTGCCAGCAGCTTATTCCGGGGAGGGACCCATGGCTACACCTTC.

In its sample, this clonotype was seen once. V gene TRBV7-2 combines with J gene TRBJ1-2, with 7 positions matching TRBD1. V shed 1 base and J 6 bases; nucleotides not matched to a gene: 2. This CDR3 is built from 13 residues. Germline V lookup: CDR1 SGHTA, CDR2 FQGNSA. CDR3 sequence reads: CASSLEQGNGYTF. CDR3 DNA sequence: TGTGCCAGCAGCTTAGAACAGGGGAATGGCTACACCTTC.

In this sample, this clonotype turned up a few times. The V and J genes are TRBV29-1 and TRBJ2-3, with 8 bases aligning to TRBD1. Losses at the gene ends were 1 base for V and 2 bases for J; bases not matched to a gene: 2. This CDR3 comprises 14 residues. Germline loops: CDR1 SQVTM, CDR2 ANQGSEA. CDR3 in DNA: TGCAGCGTTGAAGGGACAGGGAACACAGATACGCAGTATTTT. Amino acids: CSVEGTGNTDTQYF.

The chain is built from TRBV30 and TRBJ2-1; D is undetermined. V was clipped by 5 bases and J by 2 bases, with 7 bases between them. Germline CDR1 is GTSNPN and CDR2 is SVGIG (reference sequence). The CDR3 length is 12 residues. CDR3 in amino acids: CAWRGAYNEQFF. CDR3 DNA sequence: TGTGCCTGGCGCGGAGCCTACAATGAGCAGTTCTTC. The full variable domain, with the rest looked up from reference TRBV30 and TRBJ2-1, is SQTIHQWPATLVQPVGSPLSLECTVEGTSNPNLYWYRQAAGRGLQLLFYSVGIGQISSEVPQNLSASRPQDRQFILSSKKLLLSDSGFYLCAWRGAYNEQFFGPGTRLTVL.

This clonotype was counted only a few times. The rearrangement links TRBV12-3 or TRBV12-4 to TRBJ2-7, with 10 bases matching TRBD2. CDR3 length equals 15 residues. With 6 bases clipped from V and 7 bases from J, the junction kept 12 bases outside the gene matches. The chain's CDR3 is CASSLDPSGRGEQYF. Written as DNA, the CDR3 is TGTGCCAGCAGCCTTGACCCTAGCGGGAGAGGTGAGCAGTACTTC.

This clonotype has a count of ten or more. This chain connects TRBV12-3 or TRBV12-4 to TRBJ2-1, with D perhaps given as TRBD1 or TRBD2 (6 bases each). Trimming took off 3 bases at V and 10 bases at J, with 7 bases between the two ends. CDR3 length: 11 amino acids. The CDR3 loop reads CASSLGGEQFF. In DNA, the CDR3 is TGTGCCAGCAGTTTGGGGGGCGAGCAGTTCTTC.

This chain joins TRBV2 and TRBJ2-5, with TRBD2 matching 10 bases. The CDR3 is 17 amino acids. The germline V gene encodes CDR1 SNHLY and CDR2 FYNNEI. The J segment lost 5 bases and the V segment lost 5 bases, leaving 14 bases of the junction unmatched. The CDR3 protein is CASSLSLAGESLETQYF. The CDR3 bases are TGTGCCAGCAGTTTGAGTCTAGCGGGGGAGAGTTTGGAGACCCAGTACTTC. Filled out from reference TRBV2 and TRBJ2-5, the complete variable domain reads EPEVTQTPSHQVTQMGQEVILRCVPISNHLYFYWYRQILGQKVEFLVSFYNNEISEKSEIFDDQFSVERPDGSNFTLKIRSTKLEDSAMYFCASSLSLAGESLETQYFGPGTRLLVL.

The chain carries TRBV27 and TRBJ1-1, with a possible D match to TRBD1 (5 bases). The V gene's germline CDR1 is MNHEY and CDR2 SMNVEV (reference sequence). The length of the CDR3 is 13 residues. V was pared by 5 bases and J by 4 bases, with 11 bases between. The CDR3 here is CASSPGTITEAFF. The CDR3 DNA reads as TGTGCCAGCAGTCCCGGGACCATCACTGAAGCTTTCTTT.

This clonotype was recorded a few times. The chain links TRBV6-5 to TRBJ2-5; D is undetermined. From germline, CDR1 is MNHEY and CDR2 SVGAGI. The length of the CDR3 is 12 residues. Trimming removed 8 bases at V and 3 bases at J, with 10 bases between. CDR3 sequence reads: CASRSDEETQYF. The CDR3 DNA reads TGTGCCAGCCGGAGCGATGAAGAGACCCAGTACTTC.

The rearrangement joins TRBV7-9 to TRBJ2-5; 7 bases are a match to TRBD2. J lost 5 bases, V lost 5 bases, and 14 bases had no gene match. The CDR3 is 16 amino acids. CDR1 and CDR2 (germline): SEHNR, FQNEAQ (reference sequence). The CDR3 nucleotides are TGTGCCAGCAGCCGCGGGGGACTCACGCTAGTTGAGACCCAGTACTTC. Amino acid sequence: CASSRGGLTLVETQYF.

CDR3 coding DNA: TGCAGCGTTGAGCCCGAAGAGACCCAGTACTTC. Its translation is CSVEPEETQYF. The chain carries TRBV29-1 and TRBJ2-5, with D unresolved. The CDR3 sequence is 11 residues long. Germline V gives CDR1 SQVTM, CDR2 ANQGSEA. Trimming cost V 3 bases and J 3 bases, with 5 bases left between them.